Below are 12 T cell receptor beta chains sequenced from a single sample in a study of T cells in Graves' hyperthyroidism and ophthalmopathy. It was RNA transcripts that yielded the amplified TCR beta CDR3 regions. In the first-round RT-PCR of the TCR CDR3, the HTBI primer set was used. MiXCR, applied by TCRdb to the multiplex PCR reads, yields one record per CDR3 protein. The sample lists approximately 300,000 distinct CDR3 sequences, roughly 19% occurring once. Source material: blood. The source of these receptors is a man aged 45-60 years with Graves' ophthalmopathy.

Concerning this clonotype itself: A junction end diverges from the germline sequence, so it may reflect a read error. V usage is TRBV30 and J usage is TRBJ1-2; possibly TRBD1 for D (5 bases). Germline CDR1 and CDR2: GTSNPN and SVGIG (reference sequence). The CDR3 has 12 residues. CDR3 loop: CAWSPARVVYSF. CDR3 in DNA: TGTGCCTGGAGTCCGGCCAGGGTGGTATACTCCTTC.

This clonotype has more than one count but fewer than ten. DNA for the CDR3: TGTGCCAGCAGCTTACCCGGGACTAGCGGGATCAATGAGCAGTTCTTC. This sequence encodes CASSLPGTSGINEQFF. This rearrangement joins TRBV11-3 to TRBJ2-1, with TRBD2 identical over 13 bases. Germline loops: CDR1 SGHNT, CDR2 YENEEA. V lost 2 bases to trimming and J lost 6 bases; unmatched junction nucleotides: 4. The CDR3 is 16 amino acids. The full variable domain, with the rest looked up from reference TRBV11-3 and TRBJ2-1, is EAGVVQSPRYKIIEKKQPVAFWCNPISGHNTLYWYLQNLGQGPELLIRYENEEAVDDSQLPKDRFSAERLKGVDSTLKIQPAELGDSAVYLCASSLPGTSGINEQFFGPGTRLTVL.

This clonotype showed up just a few times. The CDR3 DNA is TGCGCCAGCAGCCAAGAACACACTTCAGTTTACAATCAGCCCCAGCATTTT. This translates into CASSQEHTSVYNQPQHF. J is TRBJ1-5 and V is TRBV4-1, with D hard to call. The CDR3 sequence is 17 residues long. V was cut by 0 bases and J by 3 bases, with 15 bases left in between. CDR1 and CDR2 (germline): MGHRA, YSYEKL.

The sample holds a few counts of this clonotype. V usage is TRBV6-2 or TRBV6-3 and J usage is TRBJ2-3, with D perhaps TRBD1 (6 bases). The V end was cut by 4 bases, the J end by 3 bases, with 14 bases between. Germline CDR1 MNHEY, CDR2 SVGEGT. The CDR3 totals 15 residues. The CDR3 is CASSSQGRRTDTQYF. CDR3 nucleotides: TGTGCCAGCAGTTCCCAGGGGCGTCGGACAGATACGCAGTATTTT.

This clonotype was counted between two and nine times. The rearrangement joins TRBV10-3 to TRBJ1-5; TRBD1 matches 10 bases. Germline V gives CDR1 ENHRY, CDR2 SYGVKD. V lost 4 bases, J lost 6 bases, and 3 bases stayed unmatched. CDR3 length: 14 residues. CDR3 protein: CAISGDRGTQPQHF. CDR3 coding DNA: TGTGCCATCAGTGGGGACAGGGGCACTCAGCCCCAGCATTTT.

This clonotype was observed many times. J is TRBJ1-1 and V is TRBV2; D might be TRBD1 (5 bases). The CDR3 extends over 13 amino acids. Germline-derived CDR1 and CDR2 are SNHLY and FYNNEI. Trimming removed 10 bases at V and 1 base at J, with 13 bases between. CDR3 nucleotide sequence: TGTGCCATTCCCCAGGGCCCGAACACTGAAGCTTTCTTT. Protein: CAIPQGPNTEAFF.

V usage is TRBV20-1 and J usage is TRBJ2-7; 8 nucleotides agree with TRBD1. Trimming took 3 bases from V and 1 from J; bases not matched to a gene: 5. Germline CDR1 DFQATT, CDR2 SNEGSKA (reference sequence). The CDR3 totals 14 residues. CDR3 coding DNA: TGCAGTGCTAGGGGCGGGACAGGTTCCTACGAGCAGTACTTC. This translates into CSARGGTGSYEQYF.

The chain couples TRBV19 to TRBJ2-2; TRBD2 agrees at 8 bases. CDR3 length: 14 amino acids. Germline CDR1 LNHDA, CDR2 SQIVND (reference sequence). Trimming removed 3 bases from V and 5 bases from J; junction bases left unmatched: 2. Here the CDR3 DNA reads TGTGCCAGTAGTATCAGCGGGAGAACCGGGGAGCTGTTTTTT. Translated, it gives CASSISGRTGELFF.

The chain employs TRBV19 and TRBJ1-4; D ambiguous. Germline-derived CDR1 and CDR2 are LNHDA and SQIVND (reference sequence). V shed 6 bases and J shed 0 bases, with 5 bases lying between them. The CDR3 is 13 residues long. The CDR3 DNA reads as TGTGCCAGTAGCAGAGCAACTAATGAAAAACTGTTTTTT. It encodes CASSRATNEKLFF.

The chain recombines TRBV2 with TRBJ2-5; possible D gene TRBD2, 6 bases. Germline loops: CDR1 SNHLY, CDR2 FYNNEI. The V end lost 7 bases, the J end lost 3 bases, and 15 bases lay between the germline ends. CDR3 length: 14 amino acids. The CDR3 here is CASTEGGIKETQYF. CDR3 coding DNA: TGTGCCAGCACCGAAGGCGGGATAAAAGAGACCCAGTACTTC.

This clonotype was counted a few times. The V call is TRBV6-1, the J call TRBJ2-2, with 9 bases lining up with TRBD1. From germline, CDR1 is MNHNS and CDR2 SASEGT. V shed 7 bases and J 4 bases; nucleotides not matched to a gene: 10. CDR3 length: 16 amino acids. CDR3 bases: TGTGCCAGCAAGGAACAGGGGGCGTTTTCCACCGGGGAGCTGTTTTTT. Amino acids: CASKEQGAFSTGELFF.

This clonotype was found many times. The chain employs TRBV20-1 and TRBJ2-3; 8 nucleotides align to TRBD2. The V gene end was trimmed by 8 bases and the J gene end by 1 base; junction bases not matched to a gene: 8. The germline V gene encodes CDR1 DFQATT and CDR2 SNEGSKA (reference sequence). CDR3 length equals 14 residues. The CDR3 sequence is CSSYGTRGTDTQYF. CDR3 coding DNA: TGCAGTTCTTATGGGACTAGGGGCACAGATACGCAGTATTTT.